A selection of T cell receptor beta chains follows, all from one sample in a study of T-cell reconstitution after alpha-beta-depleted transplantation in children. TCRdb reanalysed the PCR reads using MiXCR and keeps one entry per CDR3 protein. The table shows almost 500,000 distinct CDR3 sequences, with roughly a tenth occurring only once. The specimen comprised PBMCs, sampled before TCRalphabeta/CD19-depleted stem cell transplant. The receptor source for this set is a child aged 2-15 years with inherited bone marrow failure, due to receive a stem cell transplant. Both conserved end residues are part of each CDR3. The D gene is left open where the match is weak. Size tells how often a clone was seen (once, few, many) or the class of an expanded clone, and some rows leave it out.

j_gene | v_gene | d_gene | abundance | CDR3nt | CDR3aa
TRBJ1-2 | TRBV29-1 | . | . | TGCAGCGTTGATAGGCACTACTATGGCTACACCTTC | CSVDRHYYGYTF
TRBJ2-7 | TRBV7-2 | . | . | TGTGCCAGCAGTGTCAGCGCGTTCTCCTACGAGCAGTACTTC | CASSVSAFSYEQYF
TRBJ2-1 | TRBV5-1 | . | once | TGCGCCAGCAGCTTGGAAGGTGGGGACCCGGGACTCCTTACGCATGAGCAGTTCTTC | CASSLEGGDPGLLTHEQFF
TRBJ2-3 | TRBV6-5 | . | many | TGTGCCAGCACCGAACGGTATACGCAGTATTTT | CASTERYTQYF
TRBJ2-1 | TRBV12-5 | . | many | TGTGCTAGTGGGCAGCTGAAGTCTGCCGGGGGACGCAATGAGCAGTTCTTC | CASGQLKSAGGRNEQFF
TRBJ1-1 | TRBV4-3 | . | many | TGCGCCAGCAGCCAATTAACAGGTGACCCGTACCTGGACACTGAAGCTTTCTTT | CASSQLTGDPYLDTEAFF
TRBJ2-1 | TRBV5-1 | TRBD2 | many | TGCGCCAGCAGCTTGTTGGCGGTTCTAGCGGGAGAGCAGTTCTTC | CASSLLAVLAGEQFF
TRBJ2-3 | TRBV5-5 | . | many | TGTGCCAGCAGCTACGACACCACAGATACGCAGTATTTT | CASSYDTTDTQYF
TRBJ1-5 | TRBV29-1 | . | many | TGCAGCGCAAAGGACTTACGCCGCAATCAGCCCCAGCATTTT | CSAKDLRRNQPQHF
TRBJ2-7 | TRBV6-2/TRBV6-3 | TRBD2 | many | TGTGCCAGCAGTTACGTAAGCGGGAGAGACGAGCAGTACTTC | CASSYVSGRDEQYF
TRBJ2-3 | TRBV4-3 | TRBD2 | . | TGCGCCAGCAGCCAAAAACTAGCGGGAGGGCCGGAAGCGCTTGGGGGCACGCAGTATTTT | CASSQKLAGGPEALGGTQYF
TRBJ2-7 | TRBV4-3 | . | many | TGCGCCAGCAGCCAAGATAACTGGAACTACGAGCAGTACTTC | CASSQDNWNYEQYF
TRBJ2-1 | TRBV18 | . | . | TGTGCCAGCTCACAGCCTGTCGCGGAGAGATGGAACAATGAGCAGTTCTTC | CASSQPVAERWNNEQFF
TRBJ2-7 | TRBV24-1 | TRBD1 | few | TGTGCCACCAGCGAGACAGGGAGCTACGAGCAGTACTTC | CATSETGSYEQYF
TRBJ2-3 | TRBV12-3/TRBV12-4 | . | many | TGTGCCAGCAGTAAATCAGATGCTGATACGCAGTATTTT | CASSKSDADTQYF
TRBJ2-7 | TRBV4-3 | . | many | TGCGCCAGCAGCCAAGGGCCAGGAAAATCCTACGAGCAGTACTTC | CASSQGPGKSYEQYF
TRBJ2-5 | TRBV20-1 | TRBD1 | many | TGCAGTGCTAGAGTGACAGGGGGCCGTGAGACCCAGTACTTC | CSARVTGGRETQYF
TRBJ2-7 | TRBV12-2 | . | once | TGTGCAAGTCGCTTAGCGGGCCAGATTATCCCCTACGAGCAGTACTTC | CASRLAGQIIPYEQYF
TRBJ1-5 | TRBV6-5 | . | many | TGTGCCAGCAGTTACTTTGGGGAGGCGGGACAGCCCCAGCATTTT | CASSYFGEAGQPQHF
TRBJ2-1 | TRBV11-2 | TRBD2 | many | TGTGCCAGCACCAATACCGGGACTAGCGGACAATCCTACAATGAGCAGTTCTTC | CASTNTGTSGQSYNEQFF
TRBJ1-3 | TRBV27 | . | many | TGTGCCAGCAGTTTATCGGCAGTTCCTGGAAACACCATATATTTT | CASSLSAVPGNTIYF
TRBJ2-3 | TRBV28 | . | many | TGTGCCAGCAGTCCTTGGCCGAGCACAGATACGCAGTATTTT | CASSPWPSTDTQYF